Listed below are T cell receptor beta chains from one sample, sequenced in a study of blood T cell repertoires in COVID-19. Clones were sequenced by immunoSEQ multiplex PCR, and TCRdb holds only the in-frame ones, with some missing. The profile covers some 140,000 clones, with 80% to 85% appearing a single time and more than 7.5% taken by the ten largest. Material for sequencing was peripheral blood. The receptors here all came from an older woman with active or convalescent COVID-19. Each CDR3 is given with its conserved first and last residue. Each record gives: J gene, D gene, clone size, V gene, CDR3 DNA, CDR3 protein. D genes are given only for firm matches. Only some rows state a clone size, as once, few, many or a class for expanded clones.

J: TRBJ2-7; D: NA; size: NA; V: TRBV12-3/TRBV12-4; DNA: TGTGCCAGCAGTTTAGGCCAGACCTACGAGCAGTACTTC; CDR3: CASSLGQTYEQYF
J: TRBJ1-5; D: TRBD1; size: NA; V: TRBV28; DNA: TGTGCCAGCAAGACAGGGGGCGAAAATCAGCCCCAGCATTTT; CDR3: CASKTGGENQPQHF
J: TRBJ2-3; D: TRBD1; size: NA; V: TRBV29-1; DNA: TGCAGCGCCCCGGGACAGATGGATACGCAGTATTTT; CDR3: CSAPGQMDTQYF
J: TRBJ2-7; D: TRBD1; size: once; V: TRBV4-2; DNA: TGTGCCAGCAGCCAAAGCCCCGGGACAGGGATATCCTACGAGCAGTACTTC; CDR3: CASSQSPGTGISYEQYF
J: TRBJ1-2; D: NA; size: NA; V: TRBV5-4; DNA: TGTGCCAGCAGCTTCTCCCCCGGCTATGGCTACACCTTC; CDR3: CASSFSPGYGYTF
J: TRBJ2-5; D: NA; size: NA; V: TRBV6-2/TRBV6-3; DNA: TGTGCCAGCAGTTACTCCAGAGGGGAGACCCAGTACTTC; CDR3: CASSYSRGETQYF
J: TRBJ2-1; D: TRBD1; size: NA; V: TRBV6-6; DNA: TGTGCCAGCAGTCCGAGGAGTGGACAGGGGAAGTACAATGAGCAGTTCTTC; CDR3: CASSPRSGQGKYNEQFF
J: TRBJ2-4; D: TRBD1; size: NA; V: TRBV5-4; DNA: TGTGCCAGCAGCCCCGGACAGGGGTCTGTGGCGTGGGGAAACATTCAGTACTTC; CDR3: CASSPGQGSVAWGNIQYF
J: TRBJ1-3; D: NA; size: NA; V: TRBV10-3; DNA: TGTGCCATCAGTGAGTCGGCAGGGTTGGCTGGAAACACCATATATTTT; CDR3: CAISESAGLAGNTIYF
J: TRBJ2-7; D: NA; size: NA; V: TRBV6-6; DNA: TGTGCCAGCAGTTTTGAGGGCTACGAGCAGTACTTC; CDR3: CASSFEGYEQYF
J: TRBJ2-3; D: TRBD1; size: once; V: TRBV5-5; DNA: TGTGCCAGCAAGGGACAGGGATACACAGATACGCAGTATTTT; CDR3: CASKGQGYTDTQYF
J: TRBJ2-5; D: TRBD2; size: NA; V: TRBV18; DNA: TGTGCCAGCTCACCATTCCGCGGGGGGACTAGCGGCGAGGAGACCCAGTACTTC; CDR3: CASSPFRGGTSGEETQYF
J: TRBJ2-1; D: NA; size: NA; V: TRBV19; DNA: TGTGCCAGTAGTAACTCAGGGGCTGAGCAGTTCTTC; CDR3: CASSNSGAEQFF
J: TRBJ2-5; D: TRBD2; size: NA; V: TRBV4-1; DNA: TGCGCCAGCAGCCAGGGAAGTAGCGGGAGCGGACAAGAGACCCAGTACTTC; CDR3: CASSQGSSGSGQETQYF
J: TRBJ1-2; D: NA; size: NA; V: TRBV27; DNA: TGTGCCAGCAGTTTAAATGGCGGGAAAGGGTCAGGCTACACCTTC; CDR3: CASSLNGGKGSGYTF
J: TRBJ1-2; D: TRBD1; size: NA; V: TRBV13; DNA: TGTGCCAGCAGCTTAGGGAGGACAGGACGGTCCAACTATGGCTACACCTTC; CDR3: CASSLGRTGRSNYGYTF
J: TRBJ1-1; D: NA; size: once; V: TRBV5-1; DNA: TGCGCCAGCAGCTCGGACGCGCGGGACACTGAAGCTTTCTTT; CDR3: CASSSDARDTEAFF
J: TRBJ1-2; D: NA; size: NA; V: TRBV7-9; DNA: TGTGCCAGCAGCCCGATGGGGGCTAGTCTGAACTATGGCTACACCTTC; CDR3: CASSPMGASLNYGYTF